The rows below give T cell receptor beta chains drawn from one sample of a study of cytomegalovirus exposure and HLA in healthy donors. Profiling relied on immunoSEQ multiplex PCR, and the TCRdb table lists in-frame clones only, not all of them. The sample table sets out tens of thousands of clones. The source material was PBMCs. The source is a woman in her thirties or forties in good health and CMV-seropositive. Both conserved end residues are part of each CDR3. A D gene is named only where the DNA matches it firmly.

d_gene	v_gene	j_gene	CDR3aa	CDR3nt
NA	TRBV4-2	TRBJ2-2	CASSPREAGELFF	TGTGCCAGCAGCCCCAGGGAGGCCGGGGAGCTGTTTTTT
NA	TRBV7-8	TRBJ1-5	CASSLVEGVNQPQHF	TGTGCCAGCAGCTTAGTCGAGGGGGTAAATCAGCCCCAGCATTTT
NA	TRBV9	TRBJ2-1	CASSVASSNNEQFF	TGTGCCAGCAGCGTAGCTAGTTCCAACAATGAGCAGTTCTTC
NA	TRBV7-6	TRBJ2-7	CASSLGLSGAGSYEQYF	TGTGCCAGCAGCTTGGGCCTGTCTGGAGCCGGGAGCTACGAGCAGTACTTC
NA	TRBV6-1	TRBJ1-5	CASTLQGGDNQPQHF	TGTGCCAGCACCCTTCAGGGAGGAGATAATCAGCCCCAGCATTTT
NA	TRBV15	TRBJ1-4	CATSRDDTRDEKLFF	TGTGCCACCAGCAGAGATGATACTAGGGATGAAAAACTGTTTTTT
NA	TRBV29-1	TRBJ2-5	CSVDEGVVGETQYF	TGCAGCGTTGACGAGGGGGTTGTGGGAGAGACCCAGTACTTC
NA	TRBV28	TRBJ1-2	CASSGTGGYTF	TGTGCCAGCAGCGGGACTGGTGGCTACACCTTC
NA	TRBV30	TRBJ2-7	CAWQTRASYEQYF	TGTGCCTGGCAGACGCGGGCAAGCTACGAGCAGTACTTC
TRBD1	TRBV7-8	TRBJ1-2	CASSLSRGAGGNYGYTF	TGTGCCAGCAGCTTAAGCAGGGGGGCAGGGGGCAACTATGGCTACACCTTC
NA	TRBV2	TRBJ2-5	CASLTVKETQYF	TGTGCCAGTTTGACAGTGAAAGAGACCCAGTACTTC
NA	TRBV5-6	TRBJ2-7	CASSLSWDTYEQYF	TGTGCCAGCAGCTTGAGTTGGGACACCTACGAGCAGTACTTC
NA	TRBV29-1	TRBJ1-1	CSVSDLNTEAFF	TGCAGCGTTAGCGATTTGAACACTGAAGCTTTCTTT
TRBD2	TRBV5-1	TRBJ2-5	CASSPDPGRGEETQYF	TGCGCCAGCAGCCCCGACCCCGGGCGGGGGGAAGAGACCCAGTACTTC
TRBD2	TRBV4-2	TRBJ2-5	CASSPSPGLAGGGETQYF	TGTGCCAGCAGCCCATCACCCGGACTAGCGGGGGGCGGGGAGACCCAGTACTTC
NA	TRBV19	TRBJ1-2	CASSYQTTVNYGYTF	TGTGCCAGTAGCTATCAGACTACGGTAAACTATGGCTACACCTTC
NA	TRBV4-3	TRBJ1-2	CASSQDPWQGDYGYTF	TGCGCCAGCAGCCAAGATCCCTGGCAGGGTGACTATGGCTACACCTTC
NA	TRBV5-1	TRBJ1-4	CASSLSSGENEKLFF	TGCGCCAGCAGCTTGAGCTCAGGGGAGAATGAAAAACTGTTTTTT
TRBD1	TRBV23-1	TRBJ2-7	CASSQFSGQGFNEQYF	TGCGCCAGCAGTCAATTCTCTGGACAGGGGTTTAACGAGCAGTACTTC
TRBD2	TRBV5-8	TRBJ2-7	CASSLGPPGGVSYERYF	TGTGCCAGCAGCTTGGGACCGCCTGGGGGGGTCAGCTACGAGCGGTACTTC
NA	TRBV5-1	TRBJ2-7	CASSLAGGAGFGEQYF	TGCGCCAGCAGCTTGGCTGGGGGGGCAGGCTTTGGCGAGCAGTACTTC
TRBD1	TRBV6-6	TRBJ1-3	CASSNPTGDSGNTIYF	TGTGCCAGCAGTAACCCGACAGGGGACTCTGGAAACACCATATATTTT
TRBD2	TRBV6-5	TRBJ2-3	CASSYGAGTDTQYF	TGTGCCAGCAGTTACGGAGCGGGGACAGATACGCAGTATTTT
NA	TRBV7-9	TRBJ1-4	CASRLGTHEKLFF	TGTGCCAGCAGACTGGGGACACATGAAAAACTGTTTTTT
NA	TRBV7-9	TRBJ1-2	CASSLNEVLYGYTF	TGTGCCAGCAGCTTAAATGAGGTCCTCTATGGCTACACCTTC
TRBD2	TRBV5-6	TRBJ2-1	CASSWRRLANNEQFF	TGTGCCAGCAGCTGGAGGAGACTAGCGAACAATGAGCAGTTCTTC
TRBD2	TRBV7-3	TRBJ2-1	CASSPGLAGTHEQFF	TGTGCCAGCAGCCCGGGACTAGCGGGAACCCATGAGCAGTTCTTC
NA	TRBV28	TRBJ2-7	CASNVKGVEQYF	TGTGCCAGCAATGTAAAGGGGGTCGAGCAGTACTTC